This TCR beta chain stems from a study of T cells in Graves' hyperthyroidism and ophthalmopathy. This clonotype was picked up many times. The junction had 6 bases not matched to a gene; V was cut back by 2 bases and J by 5 bases. The CDR3 is 16 residues long. The V gene's germline CDR1 is SGHRS and CDR2 YFSETQ. The investigators amplified TCR beta CDR3 regions from RNA transcripts. An initial round of RT-PCR targeting the TCR CDR3 relied on the HTBI primer set. TCRdb used MiXCR to reprocess the multiplex PCR reads, holding one entry per CDR3 protein. Of about 600,000 distinct CDR3 sequences in the sample, about 16% were seen once.

This receptor was obtained from a middle-aged woman with Graves' ophthalmopathy. Source material: blood. The J gene is TRBJ2-2, the V gene TRBV5-1, with TRBD2 identical over 10 bases. CDR3 region: CASSFGSGLATGELFF. The CDR3, as DNA: TGCGCCAGCAGCTTTGGGTCGGGACTAGCGACCGGGGAGCTGTTTTTT.